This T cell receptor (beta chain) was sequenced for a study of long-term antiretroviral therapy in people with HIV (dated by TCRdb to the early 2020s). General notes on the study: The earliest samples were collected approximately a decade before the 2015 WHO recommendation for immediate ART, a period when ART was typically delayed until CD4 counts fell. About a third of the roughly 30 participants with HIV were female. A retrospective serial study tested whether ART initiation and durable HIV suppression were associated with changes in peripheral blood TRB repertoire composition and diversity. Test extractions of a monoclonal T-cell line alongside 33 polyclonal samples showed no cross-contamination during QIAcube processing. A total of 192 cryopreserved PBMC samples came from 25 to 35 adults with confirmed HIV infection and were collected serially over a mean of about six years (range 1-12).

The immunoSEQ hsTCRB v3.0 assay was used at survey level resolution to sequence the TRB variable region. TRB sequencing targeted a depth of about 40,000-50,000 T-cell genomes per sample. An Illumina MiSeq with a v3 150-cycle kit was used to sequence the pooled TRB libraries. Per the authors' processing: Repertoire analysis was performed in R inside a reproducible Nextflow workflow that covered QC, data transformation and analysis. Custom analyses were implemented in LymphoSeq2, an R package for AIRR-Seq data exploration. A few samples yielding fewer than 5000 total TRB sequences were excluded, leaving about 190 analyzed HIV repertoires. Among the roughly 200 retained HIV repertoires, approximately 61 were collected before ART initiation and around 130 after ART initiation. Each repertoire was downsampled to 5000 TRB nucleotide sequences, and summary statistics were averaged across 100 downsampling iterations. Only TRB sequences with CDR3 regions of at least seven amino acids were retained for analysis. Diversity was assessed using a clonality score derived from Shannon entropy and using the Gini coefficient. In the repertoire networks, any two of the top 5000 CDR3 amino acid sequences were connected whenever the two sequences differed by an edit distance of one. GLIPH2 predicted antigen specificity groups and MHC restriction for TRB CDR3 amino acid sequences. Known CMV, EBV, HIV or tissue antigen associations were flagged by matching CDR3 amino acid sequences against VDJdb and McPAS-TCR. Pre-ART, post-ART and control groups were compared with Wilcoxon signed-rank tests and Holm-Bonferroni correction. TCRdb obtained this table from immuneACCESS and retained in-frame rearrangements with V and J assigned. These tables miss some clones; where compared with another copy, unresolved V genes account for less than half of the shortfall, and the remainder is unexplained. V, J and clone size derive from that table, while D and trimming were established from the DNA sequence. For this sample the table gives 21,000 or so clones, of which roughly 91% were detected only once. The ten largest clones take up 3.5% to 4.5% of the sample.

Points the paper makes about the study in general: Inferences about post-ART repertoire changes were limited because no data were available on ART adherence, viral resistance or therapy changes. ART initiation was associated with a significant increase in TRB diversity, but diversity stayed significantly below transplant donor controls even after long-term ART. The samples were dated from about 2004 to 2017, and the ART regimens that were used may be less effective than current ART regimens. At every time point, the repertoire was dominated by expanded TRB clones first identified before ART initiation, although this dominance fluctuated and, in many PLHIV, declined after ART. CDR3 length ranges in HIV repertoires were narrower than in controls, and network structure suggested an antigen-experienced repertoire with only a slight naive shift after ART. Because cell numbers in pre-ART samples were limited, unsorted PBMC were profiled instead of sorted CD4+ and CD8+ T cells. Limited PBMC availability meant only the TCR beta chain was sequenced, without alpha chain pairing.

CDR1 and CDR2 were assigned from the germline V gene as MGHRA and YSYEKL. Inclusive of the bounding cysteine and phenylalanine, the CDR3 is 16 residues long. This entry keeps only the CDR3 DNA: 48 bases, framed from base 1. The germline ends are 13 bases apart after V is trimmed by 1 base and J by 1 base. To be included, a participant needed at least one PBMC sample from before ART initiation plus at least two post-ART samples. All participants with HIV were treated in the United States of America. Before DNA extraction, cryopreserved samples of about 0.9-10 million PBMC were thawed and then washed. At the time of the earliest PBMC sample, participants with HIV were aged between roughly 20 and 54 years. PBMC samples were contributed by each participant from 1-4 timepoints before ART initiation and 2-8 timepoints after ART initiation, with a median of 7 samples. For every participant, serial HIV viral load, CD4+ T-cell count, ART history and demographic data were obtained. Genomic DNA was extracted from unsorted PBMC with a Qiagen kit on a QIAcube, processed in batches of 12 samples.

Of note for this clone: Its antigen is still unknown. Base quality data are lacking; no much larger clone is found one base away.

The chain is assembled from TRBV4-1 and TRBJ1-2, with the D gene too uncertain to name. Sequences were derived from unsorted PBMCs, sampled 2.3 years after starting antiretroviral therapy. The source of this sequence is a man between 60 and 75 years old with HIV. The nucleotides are TGCGCCAGCAGCCAAGTCTTGGCTTCCTTTAACTATGGCTACACCTTC. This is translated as CASSQVLASFNYGYTF.